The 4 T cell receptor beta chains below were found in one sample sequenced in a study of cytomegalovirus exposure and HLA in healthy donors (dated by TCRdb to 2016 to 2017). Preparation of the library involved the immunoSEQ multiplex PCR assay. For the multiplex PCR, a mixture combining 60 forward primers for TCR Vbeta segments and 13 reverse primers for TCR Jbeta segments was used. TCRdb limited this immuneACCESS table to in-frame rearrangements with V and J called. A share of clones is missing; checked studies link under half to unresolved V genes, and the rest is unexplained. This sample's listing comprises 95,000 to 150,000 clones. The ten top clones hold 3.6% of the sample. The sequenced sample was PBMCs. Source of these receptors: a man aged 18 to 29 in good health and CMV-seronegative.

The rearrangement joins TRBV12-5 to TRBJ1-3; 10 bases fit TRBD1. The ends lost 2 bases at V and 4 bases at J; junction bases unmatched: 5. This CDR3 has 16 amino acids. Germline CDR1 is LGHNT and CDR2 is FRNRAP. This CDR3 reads CASGLRTGGSGNTIYF. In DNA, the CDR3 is TGTGCTAGTGGTTTGAGGACAGGGGGTTCGGGAAACACCATATATTTT. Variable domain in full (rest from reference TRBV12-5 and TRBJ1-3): DARVTQTPRHKVTEMGQEVTMRCQPILGHNTVFWYRQTMMQGLELLAYFRNRAPLDDSGMPKDRFSAEMPDATLATLKIQPSEPRDSAVYFCASGLRTGGSGNTIYFGEGSWLTVV.

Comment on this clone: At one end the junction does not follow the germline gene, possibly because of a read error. In nucleotides, the CDR3 is TGTGCCTGGAACGCGGGACTCCATTACGGGCAGTACTTC. Its protein is CAWNAGLHYGQYF. This rearrangement joins TRBV30 to TRBJ2-7; the D gene is possibly TRBD2 (6 bases). The CDR3 is 13 residues long. The germline CDR1 and CDR2 sequences are GTSNPN and SVGIG (reference sequence). Looking up the rest from reference TRBV30 and TRBJ2-7 gives the full variable domain: SQTIHQWPATLVQPVGSPLSLECTVEGTSNPNLYWYRQAAGRGLQLLFYSVGIGQISSEVPQNLSASRPQDRQFILSSKKLLLSDSGFYLCAWNAGLHYGQYFGPGTRLTVT.

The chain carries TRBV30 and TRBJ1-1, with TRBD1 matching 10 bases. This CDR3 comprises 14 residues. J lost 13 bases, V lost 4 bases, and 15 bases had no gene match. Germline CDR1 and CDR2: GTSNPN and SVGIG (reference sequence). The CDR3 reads CAWTIVGTGERRFF. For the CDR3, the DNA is TGTGCCTGGACGATTGTTGGGACAGGGGAGAGACGTTTCTTT.

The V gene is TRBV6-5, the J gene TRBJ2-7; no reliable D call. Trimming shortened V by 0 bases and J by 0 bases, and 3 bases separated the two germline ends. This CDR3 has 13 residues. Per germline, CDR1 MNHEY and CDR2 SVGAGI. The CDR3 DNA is TGTGCCAGCAGTTACTCCGGCTCCTACGAGCAGTACTTC. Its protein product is CASSYSGSYEQYF.